This TCR beta chain stems from a study of blood T cell repertoires in COVID-19. CDR1 and CDR2 (germline): MNHEY, SVGEGT. The germline V and J ends were trimmed by 5 bases and 0 bases, with 17 bases remaining between them. The CDR3 has 17 amino acids. Some clones are missing from TCRdb's copy, which holds only in-frame ones; the method was immunoSEQ multiplex PCR. The sample comprises fewer than 45,000 clones, 90% to 95% of which are singletons, and about a sixth rests with the top ten. Specimen: peripheral blood. This clonotype originated in a young woman in a cohort sampled during active COVID-19. J is TRBJ2-1 and V is TRBV6-2 or TRBV6-3, with D tentatively TRBD1 (6 bases). The CDR3 coding sequence is TGTGCCAGCAGTCGTCGGCTACAGGGCGACTCCTACAATGAGCAGTTCTTC. Encoded protein: CASSRRLQGDSYNEQFF.